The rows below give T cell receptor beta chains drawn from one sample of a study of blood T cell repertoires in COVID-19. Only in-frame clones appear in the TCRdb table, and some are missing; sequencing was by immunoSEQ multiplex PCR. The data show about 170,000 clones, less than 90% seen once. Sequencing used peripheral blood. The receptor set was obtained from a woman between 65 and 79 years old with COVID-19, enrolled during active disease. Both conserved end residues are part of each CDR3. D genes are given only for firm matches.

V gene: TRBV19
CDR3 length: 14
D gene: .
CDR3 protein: CASTEDQVRYGYTF

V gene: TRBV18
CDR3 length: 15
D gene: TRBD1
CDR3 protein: CASSEQGLSDYGYTF

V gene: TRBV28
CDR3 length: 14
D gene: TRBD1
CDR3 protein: CASSLRQGNQPQHF

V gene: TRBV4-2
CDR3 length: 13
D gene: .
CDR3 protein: CASSPRGRETQYF

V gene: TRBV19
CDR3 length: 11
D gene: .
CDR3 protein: CASSRQTEAFF

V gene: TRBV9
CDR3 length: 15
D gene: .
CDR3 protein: CASSVQPGQSNGYTF

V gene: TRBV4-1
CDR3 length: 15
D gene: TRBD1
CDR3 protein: CASSQSGTGAYEQYF

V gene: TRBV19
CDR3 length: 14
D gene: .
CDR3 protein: CASTDRRRDYGYTF

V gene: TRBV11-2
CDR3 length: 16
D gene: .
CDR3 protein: CASSPLLTSLQGEQFF

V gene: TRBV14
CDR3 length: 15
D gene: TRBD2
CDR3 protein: CASSQETAGRRELFF

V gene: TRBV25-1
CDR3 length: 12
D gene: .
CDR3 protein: CASSVSSYEQYF

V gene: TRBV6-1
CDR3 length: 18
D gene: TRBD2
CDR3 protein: CASSKGLAVGRTKETQYF

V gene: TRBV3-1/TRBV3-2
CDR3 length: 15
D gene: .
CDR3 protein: CASSHPAGITDTQYF

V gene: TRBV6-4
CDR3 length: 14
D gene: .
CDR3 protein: CASRGRTNTGELFF

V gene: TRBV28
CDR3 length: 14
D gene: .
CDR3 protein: CASSLLSAGAVNTF

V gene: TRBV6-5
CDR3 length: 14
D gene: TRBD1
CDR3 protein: CASTLDRADQPQHF

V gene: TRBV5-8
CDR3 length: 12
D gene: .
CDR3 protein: CASSGREQTQYF

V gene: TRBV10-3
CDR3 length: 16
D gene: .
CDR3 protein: CAITEYSGVVNTEAFF

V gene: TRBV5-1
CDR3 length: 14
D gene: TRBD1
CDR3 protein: CASSLGGTVETQYF

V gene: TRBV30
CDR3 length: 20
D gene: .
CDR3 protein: CAWSVMGMGRRGSYNSPLHF

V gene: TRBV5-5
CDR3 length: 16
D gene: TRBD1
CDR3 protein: CASSLSTGSLVNTQYF

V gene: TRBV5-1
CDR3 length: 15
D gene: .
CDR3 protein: CASSPAASSAYGYTF

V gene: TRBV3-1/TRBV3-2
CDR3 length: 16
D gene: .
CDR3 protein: CASSQAPIGGPLDYTF

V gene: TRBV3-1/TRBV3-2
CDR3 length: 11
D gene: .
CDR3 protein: CASREAGEQFF

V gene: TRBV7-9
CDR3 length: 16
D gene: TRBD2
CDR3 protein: CASSELLAGVGYEQFF

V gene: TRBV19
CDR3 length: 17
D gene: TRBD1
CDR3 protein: CASSIRGTGLLGNTIYF

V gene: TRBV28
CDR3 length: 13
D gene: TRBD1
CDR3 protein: CASRYTGGFGYTF

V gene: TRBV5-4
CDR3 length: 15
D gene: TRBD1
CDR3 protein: CASSLGGQAAYEQYF

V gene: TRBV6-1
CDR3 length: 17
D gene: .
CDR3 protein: CASREQPYGVLNTEAFF

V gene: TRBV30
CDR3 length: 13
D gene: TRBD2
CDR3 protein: CAWGTSAQETQYF

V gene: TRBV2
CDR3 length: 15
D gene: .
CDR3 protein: CASSEEGLGNSPLHF

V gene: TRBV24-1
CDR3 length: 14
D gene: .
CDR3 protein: CATSDSTGMGTQYF

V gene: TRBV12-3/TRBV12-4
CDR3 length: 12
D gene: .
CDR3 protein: CASSFATGTVVF

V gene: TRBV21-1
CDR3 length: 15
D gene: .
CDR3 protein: CASSVNRGQREKLFF

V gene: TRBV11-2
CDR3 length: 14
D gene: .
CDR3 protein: CASSPGVPPYEQYF

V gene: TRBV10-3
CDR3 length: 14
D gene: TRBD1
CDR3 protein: CAISDEGAVEPQHF

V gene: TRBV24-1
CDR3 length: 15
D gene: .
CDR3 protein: CATSDFETGRNEQFF

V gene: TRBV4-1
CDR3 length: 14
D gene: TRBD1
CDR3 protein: CASSHGTDDQPQHF

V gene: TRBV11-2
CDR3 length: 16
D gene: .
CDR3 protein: CASSVRVGSSYNEQFF

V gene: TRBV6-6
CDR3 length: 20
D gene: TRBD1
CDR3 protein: CASSPARTGGAVYSNQPQHF

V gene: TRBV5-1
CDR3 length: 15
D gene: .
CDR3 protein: CASSLKQGPNTEAFF

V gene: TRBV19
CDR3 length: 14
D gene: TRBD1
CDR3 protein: CASTEGAGSYEQYF

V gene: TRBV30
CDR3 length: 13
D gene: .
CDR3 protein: CAWSPGLNEKLFF

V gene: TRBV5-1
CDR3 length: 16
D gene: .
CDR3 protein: CASSPNAGVTNEKLFF

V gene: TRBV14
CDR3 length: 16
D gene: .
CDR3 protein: CASSQPRGGRDREQYF

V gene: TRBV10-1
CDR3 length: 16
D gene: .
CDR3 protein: CASSEPARVANYGYTF

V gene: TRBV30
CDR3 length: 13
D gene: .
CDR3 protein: CAWSVRGAGGYTF

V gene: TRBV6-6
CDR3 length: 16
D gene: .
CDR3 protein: CASSQNPVNSNQPQHF

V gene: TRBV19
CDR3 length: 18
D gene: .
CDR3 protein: CASSIDPRGASGNSPLHF

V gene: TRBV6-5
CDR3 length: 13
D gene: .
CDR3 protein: CASSNTGLTEAFF

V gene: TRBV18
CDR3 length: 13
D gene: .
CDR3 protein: CASSLDSQETQYF

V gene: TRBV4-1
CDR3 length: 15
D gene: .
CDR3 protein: CASSQEEGLAEKLFF